Each of the 8 T cell receptor beta chains below was sequenced from the same sample in a study of OX40 agonist ivuxolimab in advanced cancers. Sequenced by immunoSEQ multiplex PCR; TCRdb stores in-frame clones only, minus some. The sample holds 90,000 or so clones, about 89% seen once. Sequenced material: CD4+ or CD8+ T cells sorted from blood, taken in a trial of the OX40 agonist ivuxolimab. The origin of the receptors is an adult with an advanced solid tumor such as melanoma, head and neck, liver or kidney cancer.

This chain links TRBV6-4 with TRBJ2-3, with TRBD2 matching over 8 bases. V lost 2 bases to trimming and J lost 4 bases; unmatched junction nucleotides: 2. Germline CDR1 and CDR2: MRHNA and SNTAGT. This CDR3 contains 14 residues. CDR3 sequence (DNA): TGTGCCAGCAGTGACCGGGAGGGGGCAGATACGCAGTATTTT. Amino acids: CASSDREGADTQYF.

The chain joins TRBV5-1 to TRBJ2-7; no definite D call. The length of the CDR3 is 12 residues. Germline-derived CDR1 and CDR2 are SGHRS and YFSETQ. The ends were cut back, 1 base at V and 1 base at J, with 3 bases in the middle. The CDR3 region has the DNA TGCGCCAGCAGCTTGCCTTCCTACGAGCAGTACTTC. Translated, it gives CASSLPSYEQYF.

This chain uses TRBV9 with TRBJ2-2, with 13 bases lining up with TRBD2. The CDR3 sequence is 16 residues long. The germline gives CDR1 SGDLS, CDR2 YYNGEE. Germline trimming cut 4 bases from V and 2 bases from J; bases unmatched to any gene: 2. The CDR3 spells CASSRTSGGNTGELFF. CDR3 DNA: TGTGCCAGCAGCCGGACTAGCGGGGGCAACACCGGGGAGCTGTTTTTT.

V gene TRBV30 combines with J gene TRBJ1-5; no clear D gene. V dropped 0 bases and J dropped 0 bases, with 6 bases sitting between them. This CDR3 is built from 14 residues. Germline V gene lookup returns CDR1 GTSNPN and CDR2 SVGIG (reference sequence). CDR3 in amino acids: CAWSVGYSNQPQHF. For the CDR3, the DNA is TGTGCCTGGAGTGTAGGGTATAGCAATCAGCCCCAGCATTTT.

This chain uses TRBV18 with TRBJ1-6, with D possibly TRBD1 on 6 matching bases. Looked up from germline, CDR1 is KGHSH and CDR2 is LQKENI. Trimming took 3 bases from V and 9 from J, leaving 15 bases between them. The CDR3 is 15 amino acids. The CDR3 coding sequence is TGTGCCAGCTCACCGGGTCAGGGGAAAGGTTCACCCCTCCACTTT. It specifies CASSPGQGKGSPLHF.

Here the CDR3 reads CASSSLTGTGSIEQFF. The DNA of the CDR3 is TGTGCCAGCAGTTCATTGACCGGGACAGGGTCGATTGAGCAGTTCTTC. The chain has TRBV28 and TRBJ2-1; 9 bases line up with TRBD1. V was clipped by 4 bases and J by 9 bases; unmatched bases: 13. CDR3 size: 16 residues. Per germline, CDR1 MDHEN and CDR2 SYDVKM.

The V and J genes are TRBV20-1 and TRBJ2-1; D not resolved. V was cut by 1 base and J by 9 bases, with 7 bases left in between. The germline V gene has CDR1 DFQATT and CDR2 SNEGSKA (reference sequence). This CDR3 region has 11 residues. For the CDR3, the DNA is TGCAGTGCTAGAGGCAGTGGTGAGCAGTTCTTC. It encodes CSARGSGEQFF.

J is TRBJ2-1 and V is TRBV28; possibly TRBD1 for D (6 bases). There are 15 residues in the CDR3. CDR1 is MDHEN, CDR2 SYDVKM, per germline. The V gene lost 3 bases and the J gene lost 5 bases, with 14 bases spanning the gap. In DNA, the CDR3 is TGTGCCAGCAGTTTTGGGGGCCAGGTCAACAATGAGCAGTTCTTC. This translates into CASSFGGQVNNEQFF.